What follows describes a single T cell receptor (beta chain). The antigen is undetermined. This CDR3 contains 15 residues. Trimming removed 3 bases at V and 4 bases at J, with 16 bases between. Germline-derived CDR1 and CDR2 are SGHDT and YYEEEE. The record originates from a study of cytomegalovirus exposure and HLA in healthy donors. Study-wide results and limits: Specificity of a few CMV-associated chains for CMV antigens was verified in vitro.

Primers for the PCR totalled 60 Vbeta and 13 Jbeta. Assay: immunoSEQ multiplex PCR; the TCRdb copy retains only in-frame clones and omits some. The sample records some 110,000 clones, over 9.5% being singletons. The rearrangement uses TRBV5-6 and TRBJ1-1; D gene uncertain. The sequenced sample was PBMCs. The source is a man in his forties in good health and CMV-seropositive. Here the CDR3 reads CASSSSQKRGTEAFF. CDR3 bases: TGTGCCAGCAGCTCGTCACAAAAACGAGGCACTGAAGCTTTCTTT.